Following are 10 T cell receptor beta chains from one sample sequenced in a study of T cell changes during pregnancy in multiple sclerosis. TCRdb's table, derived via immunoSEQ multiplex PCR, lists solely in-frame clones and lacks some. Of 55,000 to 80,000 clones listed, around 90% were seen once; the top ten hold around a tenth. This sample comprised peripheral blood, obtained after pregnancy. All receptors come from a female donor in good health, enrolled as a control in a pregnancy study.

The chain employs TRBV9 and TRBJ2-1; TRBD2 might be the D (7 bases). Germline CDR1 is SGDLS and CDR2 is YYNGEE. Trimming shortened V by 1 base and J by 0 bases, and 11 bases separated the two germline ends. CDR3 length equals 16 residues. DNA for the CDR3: TGTGCCAGCAGCGTAAAGGGGGGGGCCTCCTACAATGAGCAGTTCTTC. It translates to CASSVKGGASYNEQFF. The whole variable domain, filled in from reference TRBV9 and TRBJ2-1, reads DSGVTQTPKHLITATGQRVTLRCSPRSGDLSVYWYQQSLDQGLQFLIQYYNGEERAKGNILERFSAQQFPDLHSELNLSSLELGDSALYFCASSVKGGASYNEQFFGPGTRLTVL.

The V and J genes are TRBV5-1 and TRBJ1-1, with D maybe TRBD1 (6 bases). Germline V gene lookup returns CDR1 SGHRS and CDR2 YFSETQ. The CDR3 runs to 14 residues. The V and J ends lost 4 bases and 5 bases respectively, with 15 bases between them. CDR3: CASSPGASGTEAFF. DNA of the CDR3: TGCGCCAGCAGCCCAGGGGCCTCGGGGACTGAAGCTTTCTTT. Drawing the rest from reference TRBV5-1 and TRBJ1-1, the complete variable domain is KAGVTQTPRYLIKTRGQQVTLSCSPISGHRSVSWYQQTPGQGLQFLFEYFSETQRNKGNFPGRFSGRQFSNSRSEMNVSTLELGDSALYLCASSPGASGTEAFFGQGTRLTVV.

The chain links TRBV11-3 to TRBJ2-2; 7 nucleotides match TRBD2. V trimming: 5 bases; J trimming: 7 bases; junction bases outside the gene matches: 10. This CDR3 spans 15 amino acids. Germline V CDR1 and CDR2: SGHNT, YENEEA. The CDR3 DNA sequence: TGTGCCAGCAGCCCGGGTCTAGCGGATGTCGGGGAGCTGTTTTTT. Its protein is CASSPGLADVGELFF.

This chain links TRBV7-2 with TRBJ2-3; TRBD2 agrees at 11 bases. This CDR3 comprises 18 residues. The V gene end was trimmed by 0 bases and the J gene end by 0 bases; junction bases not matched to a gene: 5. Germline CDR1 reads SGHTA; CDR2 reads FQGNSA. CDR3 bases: TGTGCCAGCAGCTTAGCGGTTAGCGGGAGGGCTAGCACAGATACGCAGTATTTT. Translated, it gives CASSLAVSGRASTDTQYF.

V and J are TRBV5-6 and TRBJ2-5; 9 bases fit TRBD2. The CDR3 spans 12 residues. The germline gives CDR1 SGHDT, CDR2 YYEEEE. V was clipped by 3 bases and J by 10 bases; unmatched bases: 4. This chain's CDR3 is CASSSGTSLQYF. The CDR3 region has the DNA TGTGCCAGCAGCTCGGGGACTAGCCTCCAGTACTTC. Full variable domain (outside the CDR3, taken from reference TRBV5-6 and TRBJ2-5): DAGVTQSPTHLIKTRGQQVTLRCSPKSGHDTVSWYQQALGQGPQFIFQYYEEEERQRGNFPDRFSGHQFPNYSSELNVNALLLGDSALYLCASSSGTSLQYFGPGTRLLVL.

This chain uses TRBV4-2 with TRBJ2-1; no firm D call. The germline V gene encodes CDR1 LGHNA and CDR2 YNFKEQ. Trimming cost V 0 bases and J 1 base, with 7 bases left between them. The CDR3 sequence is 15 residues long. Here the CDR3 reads CASSQDLASYNEQFF. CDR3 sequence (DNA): TGTGCCAGCAGCCAAGATCTCGCGTCCTACAATGAGCAGTTCTTC.

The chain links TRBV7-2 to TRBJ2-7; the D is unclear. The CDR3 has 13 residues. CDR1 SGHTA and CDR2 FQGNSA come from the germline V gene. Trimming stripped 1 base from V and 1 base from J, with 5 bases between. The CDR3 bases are TGTGCCAGCAGCTTAGGGCCATCCTACGAGCAGTACTTC. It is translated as CASSLGPSYEQYF.

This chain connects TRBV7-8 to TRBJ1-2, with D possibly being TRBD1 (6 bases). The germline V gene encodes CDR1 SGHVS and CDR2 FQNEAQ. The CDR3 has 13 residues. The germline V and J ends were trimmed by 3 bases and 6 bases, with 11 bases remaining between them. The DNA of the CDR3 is TGTGCCAGCAGCTTGGGGGCAGGCAATGGCTACACCTTC. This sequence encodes CASSLGAGNGYTF.

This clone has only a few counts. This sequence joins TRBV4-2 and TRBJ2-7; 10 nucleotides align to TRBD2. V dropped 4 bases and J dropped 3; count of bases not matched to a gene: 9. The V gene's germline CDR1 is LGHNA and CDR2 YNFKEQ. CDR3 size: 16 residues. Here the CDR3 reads CASSPWPPSGSYEQYF. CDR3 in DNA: TGTGCCAGCAGCCCATGGCCCCCTAGCGGGAGCTACGAGCAGTACTTC.

The CDR3: CASSVSGRYPVEQYF. The CDR3 region has the DNA TGTGCCAGCAGTGTTAGCGGCCGTTACCCGGTCGAGCAGTACTTC. The chain recombines TRBV6-1 with TRBJ2-7; D is perhaps TRBD2 (6 bases). The germline V and J ends were trimmed by 4 bases and 6 bases, with 19 bases remaining between them. The CDR3 length is 15 residues. Per germline, CDR1 MNHNS and CDR2 SASEGT.